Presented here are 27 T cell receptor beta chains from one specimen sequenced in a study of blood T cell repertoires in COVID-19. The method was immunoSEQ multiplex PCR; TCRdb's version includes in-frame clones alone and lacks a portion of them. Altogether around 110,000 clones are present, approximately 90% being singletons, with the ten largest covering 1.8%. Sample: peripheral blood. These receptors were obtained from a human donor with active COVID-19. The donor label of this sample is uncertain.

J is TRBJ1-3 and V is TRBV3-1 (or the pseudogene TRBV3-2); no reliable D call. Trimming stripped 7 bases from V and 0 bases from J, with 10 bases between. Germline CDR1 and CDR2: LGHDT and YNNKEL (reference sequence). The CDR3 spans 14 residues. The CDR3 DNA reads TGTGCCAGCACCCGAGCCGTCTCTGGAAACACCATATATTTT. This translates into CASTRAVSGNTIYF.

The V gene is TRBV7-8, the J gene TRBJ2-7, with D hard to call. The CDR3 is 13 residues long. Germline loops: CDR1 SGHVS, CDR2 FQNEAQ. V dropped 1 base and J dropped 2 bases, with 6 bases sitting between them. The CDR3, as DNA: TGTGCCAGCAGCTTAGTTAGAACCTACGAGCAGTACTTC. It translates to CASSLVRTYEQYF.

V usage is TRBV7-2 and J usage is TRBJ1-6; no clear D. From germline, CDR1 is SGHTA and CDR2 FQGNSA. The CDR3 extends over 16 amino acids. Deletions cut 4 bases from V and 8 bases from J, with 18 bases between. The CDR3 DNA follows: TGTGCCAGCAGCTCAAATCCCCCACTCGGGGATTCACCCCTCCACTTT. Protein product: CASSSNPPLGDSPLHF.

CDR3 sequence reads: CASSPTLKRGGNNEQFF. The CDR3 DNA is TGTGCCAGCAGCCCCACATTAAAGCGGGGGGGGAACAATGAGCAGTTCTTC. This chain connects TRBV7-6 to TRBJ2-1; 10 nucleotides match TRBD2. V was pared by 5 bases and J by 5 bases, with 12 bases of the junction left unmatched. CDR1 SGHVS and CDR2 FNYEAQ come from the germline V gene. The CDR3 is 17 residues long.

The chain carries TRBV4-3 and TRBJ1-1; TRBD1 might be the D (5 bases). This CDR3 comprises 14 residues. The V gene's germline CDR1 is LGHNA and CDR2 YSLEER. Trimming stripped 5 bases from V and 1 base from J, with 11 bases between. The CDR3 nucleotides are TGCGCCAGCAGCACCAGCAGGGCGAACACTGAAGCTTTCTTT. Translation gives CASSTSRANTEAFF.

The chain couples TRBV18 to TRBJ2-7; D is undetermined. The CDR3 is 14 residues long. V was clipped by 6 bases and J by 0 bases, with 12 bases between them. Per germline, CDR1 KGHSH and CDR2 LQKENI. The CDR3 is CASSPSGPSYEQYF. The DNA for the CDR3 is TGTGCCAGCTCGCCATCGGGTCCCTCCTACGAGCAGTACTTC.

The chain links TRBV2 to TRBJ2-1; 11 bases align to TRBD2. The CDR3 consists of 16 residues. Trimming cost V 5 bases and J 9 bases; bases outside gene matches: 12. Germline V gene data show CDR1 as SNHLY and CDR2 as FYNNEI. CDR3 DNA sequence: TGTGCCAGCAGTACAAGGGGGCTAGCGGGGGGCGTTGAGCAGTTCTTC. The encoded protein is CASSTRGLAGGVEQFF.

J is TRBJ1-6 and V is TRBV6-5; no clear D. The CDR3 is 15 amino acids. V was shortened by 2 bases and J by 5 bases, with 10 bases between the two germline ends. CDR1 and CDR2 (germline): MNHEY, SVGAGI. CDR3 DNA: TGTGCCAGCAGTTACCGTGGCAGGAATAATTCACCCCTCCACTTT. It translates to CASSYRGRNNSPLHF.

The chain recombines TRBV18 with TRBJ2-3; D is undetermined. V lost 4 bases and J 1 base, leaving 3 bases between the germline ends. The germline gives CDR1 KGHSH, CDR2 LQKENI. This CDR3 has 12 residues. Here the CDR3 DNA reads TGTGCCAGCTCACGCGGCACAGATACGCAGTATTTT. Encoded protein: CASSRGTDTQYF. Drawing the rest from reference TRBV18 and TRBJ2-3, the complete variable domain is NAGVMQNPRHLVRRRGQEARLRCSPMKGHSHVYWYRQLPEEGLKFMVYLQKENIIDESGMPKERFSAEFPKEGPSILRIQQVVRGDSAAYFCASSRGTDTQYFGPGTRLTVL.

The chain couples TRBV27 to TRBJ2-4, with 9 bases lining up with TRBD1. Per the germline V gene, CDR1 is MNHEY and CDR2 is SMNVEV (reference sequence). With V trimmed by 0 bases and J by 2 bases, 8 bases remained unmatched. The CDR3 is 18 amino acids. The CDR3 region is CASSLSFGTGRSKNIQYF. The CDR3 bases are TGTGCCAGCAGTTTATCCTTCGGGACAGGGCGGTCCAAAAACATTCAGTACTTC.

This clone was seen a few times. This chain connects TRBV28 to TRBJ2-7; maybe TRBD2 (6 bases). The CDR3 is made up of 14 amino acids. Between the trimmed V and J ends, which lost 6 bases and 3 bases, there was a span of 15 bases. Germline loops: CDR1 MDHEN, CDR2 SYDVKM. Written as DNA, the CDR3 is TGTGCCAGCAGCCGGAGGGTGAAGAGCTACGAGCAGTACTTC. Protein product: CASSRRVKSYEQYF.

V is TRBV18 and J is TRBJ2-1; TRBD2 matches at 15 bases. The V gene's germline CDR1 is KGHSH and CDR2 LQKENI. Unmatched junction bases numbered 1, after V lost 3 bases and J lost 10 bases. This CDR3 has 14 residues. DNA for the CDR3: TGTGCCAGCTCACCCGGGACTAGCGGGGGGGAGCAGTTCTTC. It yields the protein CASSPGTSGGEQFF.

In DNA form, the CDR3 reads TGTGCCAGCAGCTTCGGCGGGTCCTACGAGCAGTACTTC. Encoded protein: CASSFGGSYEQYF. The chain is built from TRBV5-6 and TRBJ2-7; weak D call: TRBD2 (5 bases). From germline, CDR1 is SGHDT and CDR2 YYEEEE. V was trimmed by 2 bases and J by 1 base, leaving 7 bases between them. CDR3 length: 13 residues.

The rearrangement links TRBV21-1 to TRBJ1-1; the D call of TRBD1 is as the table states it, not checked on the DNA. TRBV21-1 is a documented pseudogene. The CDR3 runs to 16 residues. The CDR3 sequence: CASSKDLNWTGGEAFF. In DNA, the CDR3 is TGTGCCAGCAGCAAAGACCTAAATTGGACAGGGGGTGAAGCTTTCTTT.

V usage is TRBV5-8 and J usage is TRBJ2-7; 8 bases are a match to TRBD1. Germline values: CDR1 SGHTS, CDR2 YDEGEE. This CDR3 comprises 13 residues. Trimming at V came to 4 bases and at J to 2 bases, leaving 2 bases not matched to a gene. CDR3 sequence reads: CASSRGQAYEQYF. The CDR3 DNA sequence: TGTGCCAGCAGCAGGGGACAGGCCTACGAGCAGTACTTC.

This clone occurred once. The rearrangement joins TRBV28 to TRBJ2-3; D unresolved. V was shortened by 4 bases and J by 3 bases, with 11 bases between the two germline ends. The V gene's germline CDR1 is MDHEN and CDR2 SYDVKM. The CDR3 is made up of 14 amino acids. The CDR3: CASSSTVLTDTQYF. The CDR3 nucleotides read TGTGCCAGCAGTTCAACGGTATTGACAGATACGCAGTATTTT.

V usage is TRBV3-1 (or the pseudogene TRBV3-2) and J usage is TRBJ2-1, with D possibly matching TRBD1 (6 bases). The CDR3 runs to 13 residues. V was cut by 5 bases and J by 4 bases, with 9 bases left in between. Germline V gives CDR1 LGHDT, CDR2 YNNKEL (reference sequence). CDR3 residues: CASSRQEYNEQFF. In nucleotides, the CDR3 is TGTGCCAGCAGCAGACAGGAGTACAATGAGCAGTTCTTC.

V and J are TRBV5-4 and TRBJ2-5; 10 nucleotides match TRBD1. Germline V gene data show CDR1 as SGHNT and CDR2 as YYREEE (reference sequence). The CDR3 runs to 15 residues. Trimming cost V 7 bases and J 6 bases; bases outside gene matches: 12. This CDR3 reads CASEIRTGGLKTQYF. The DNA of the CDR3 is TGTGCCAGCGAAATAAGGACAGGGGGTCTTAAGACCCAGTACTTC.

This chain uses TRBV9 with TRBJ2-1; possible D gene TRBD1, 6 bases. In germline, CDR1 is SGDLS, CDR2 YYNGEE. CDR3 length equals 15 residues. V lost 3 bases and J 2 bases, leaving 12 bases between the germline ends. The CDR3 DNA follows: TGTGCCAGCAGCGAAACAGGGTCGACCTACAATGAGCAGTTCTTC. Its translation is CASSETGSTYNEQFF.

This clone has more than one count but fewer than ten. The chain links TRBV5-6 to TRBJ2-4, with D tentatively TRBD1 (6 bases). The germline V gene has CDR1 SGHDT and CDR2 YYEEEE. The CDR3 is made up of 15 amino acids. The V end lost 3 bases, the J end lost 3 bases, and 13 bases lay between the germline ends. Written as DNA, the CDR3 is TGTGCCAGCAGCTACAGGGATTCAGGCAAAAACATTCAGTACTTC. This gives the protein CASSYRDSGKNIQYF.

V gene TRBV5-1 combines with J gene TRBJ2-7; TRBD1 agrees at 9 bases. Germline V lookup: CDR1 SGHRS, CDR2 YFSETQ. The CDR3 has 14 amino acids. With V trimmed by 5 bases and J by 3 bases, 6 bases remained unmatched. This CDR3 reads CASSRQGVDYEQYF. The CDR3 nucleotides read TGCGCCAGCAGTAGACAGGGGGTAGACTACGAGCAGTACTTC.

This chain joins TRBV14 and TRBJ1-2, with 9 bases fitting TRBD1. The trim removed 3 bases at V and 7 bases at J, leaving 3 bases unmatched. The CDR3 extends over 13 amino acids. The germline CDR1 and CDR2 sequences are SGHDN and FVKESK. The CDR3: CASSQGQGRGYTF. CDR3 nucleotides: TGTGCCAGCAGCCAGGGACAGGGACGTGGCTACACCTTC.

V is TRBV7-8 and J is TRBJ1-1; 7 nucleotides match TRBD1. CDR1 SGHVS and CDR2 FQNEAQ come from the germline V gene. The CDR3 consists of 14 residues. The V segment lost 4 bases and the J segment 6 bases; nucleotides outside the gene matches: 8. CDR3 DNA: TGTGCCAGCAGCTCCGGACAGGTGGGGGCTGAAGCTTTCTTT. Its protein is CASSSGQVGAEAFF.

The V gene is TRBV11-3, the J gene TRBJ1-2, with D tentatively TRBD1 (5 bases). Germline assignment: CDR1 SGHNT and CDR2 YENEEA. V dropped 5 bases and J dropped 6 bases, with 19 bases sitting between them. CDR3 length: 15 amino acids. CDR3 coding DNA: TGTGCCAGCAGCGAACCGCTGGGGGGGGGAAATGGCTACACCTTC. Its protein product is CASSEPLGGGNGYTF.

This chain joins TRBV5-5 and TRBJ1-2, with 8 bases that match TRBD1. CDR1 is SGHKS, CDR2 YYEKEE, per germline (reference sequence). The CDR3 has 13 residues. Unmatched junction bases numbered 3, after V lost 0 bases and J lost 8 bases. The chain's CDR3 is CASSLDRGGGYTF. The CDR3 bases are TGTGCCAGCAGCTTGGACAGGGGGGGAGGCTACACCTTC.

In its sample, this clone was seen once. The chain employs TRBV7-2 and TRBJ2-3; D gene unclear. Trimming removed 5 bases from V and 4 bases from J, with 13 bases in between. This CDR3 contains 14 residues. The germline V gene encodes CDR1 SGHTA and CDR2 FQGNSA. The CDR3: CASSHIGSADTQYF. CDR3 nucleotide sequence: TGTGCCAGCAGCCACATAGGCAGCGCAGATACGCAGTATTTT.

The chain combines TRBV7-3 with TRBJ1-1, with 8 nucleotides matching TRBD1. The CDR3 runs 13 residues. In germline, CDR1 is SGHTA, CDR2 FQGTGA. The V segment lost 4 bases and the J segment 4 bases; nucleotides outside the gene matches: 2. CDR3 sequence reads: CASSYTGGTEAFF. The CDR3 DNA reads TGTGCCAGCAGCTACACAGGGGGCACTGAAGCTTTCTTT.